This is a list of T cell receptor beta chains from one sample in a study of T cell repertoires in aging, cancer and after chemotherapy. TCRdb re-called the multiplex PCR reads through MiXCR, storing one row per CDR3 protein. In the table there are several thousand distinct CDR3 sequences, about 35% of which are singletons. Input material: blood. Receptors were obtained from a human donor with a blood cancer. Both conserved end residues are part of each CDR3. Fields, in order: V gene, J gene, clone size, D gene, CDR3 DNA, CDR3 protein. The D gene is left open where the match is weak. The size of a clone is reported for some rows only, either as once, few or many, or as a class for expanded clones.

TRBV18	TRBJ1-2	.	.	TGTGCCAGCTCACCGTCGTATGACAGCGCCTATGGCTACACCTTC	CASSPSYDSAYGYTF
TRBV6-5	TRBJ2-4	.	.	TGTGCCAGCAGCCGCTCGGGACTCGGGGTGGGGTACATTCAGTACTTC	CASSRSGLGVGYIQYF
TRBV6-5	TRBJ2-7	few	TRBD2	TGTGCCAGCAGTGTACAGGCGTCGGAGCGGGGACTGACGACCTACGAGCAGTACTTC	CASSVQASERGLTTYEQYF
TRBV29-1	TRBJ1-1	medium-sized	.	TGCAGCGTTCACGGGCAGAACACTGAAGCTTTCTTT	CSVHGQNTEAFF
TRBV6-5	TRBJ1-1	.	TRBD1	TGTGCCAGCATTGATACAGGGGGCGGTGAAGCTTTCTTT	CASIDTGGGEAFF
TRBV28	TRBJ2-1	.	.	TGTGCCAGCAACCCCTCGGGCTACAATGAGCAGTTCTTC	CASNPSGYNEQFF
TRBV19	TRBJ2-7	.	TRBD2	TGTGCCAGTAGTAGGACTAGCGAACACTACGAGCAGTACTTC	CASSRTSEHYEQYF
TRBV24-1	TRBJ2-3	few	.	TGTGCCACCAGTGATTTGGGACACTCAGATACGCAGTATTTT	CATSDLGHSDTQYF
TRBV6-4	TRBJ2-5	few	TRBD1	TGTGCCAGCAGCACGACAGGGGGCGAAGAGACCCAGTACTTC	CASSTTGGEETQYF
TRBV19	TRBJ2-7	.	TRBD1	TGTGCCAGTAGTATCTTGGTCGGGACAGGGGTCCTACGGTCCTACGAGCAGTACTTC	CASSILVGTGVLRSYEQYF
TRBV6-2/TRBV6-3	TRBJ2-7	.	.	TGTGCCAGCAGTGACCCGGGATTCTACGAGCAGTACTTC	CASSDPGFYEQYF
TRBV5-6	TRBJ2-2	few	TRBD1	TGTGCCAGCAGCCCCGGACAGGGGAGGAACACCGGGGAGCTGTTTTTT	CASSPGQGRNTGELFF
TRBV5-4	TRBJ2-6	few	.	TGTGCCAGCAGCCCGCGATCGAACTCTGGGGCCAACGTCCTGACTTTC	CASSPRSNSGANVLTF
TRBV19	TRBJ1-1	once	.	TGTGCCAGTGGGCAAACGAACACTGAAGCTTTCTTT	CASGQTNTEAFF
TRBV10-3	TRBJ1-6	.	.	TGTGCCATCAGCGTTACAGAGACCAATTCACCCCTCCACTTT	CAISVTETNSPLHF
TRBV12-3/TRBV12-4	TRBJ2-4	once	.	TGTGCCAGCAGTTTTGGCAATGCGGTAGCCAAAAACATTCAGTACTTC	CASSFGNAVAKNIQYF
TRBV15	TRBJ1-5	.	.	TGTGCCACCAGCACAACAGGCTCCAATCAGCCCCAGCATTTT	CATSTTGSNQPQHF